The 26 T cell receptor beta chains listed next were all sequenced from one sample in a study of T cell responses to AZD1222 COVID-19 vaccine. Produced via immunoSEQ multiplex PCR; TCRdb's table is partial and in-frame only. The table lists 160,000 or so clones, roughly 94% of them singletons. The source was peripheral blood, collected on day 0 of MenACWY control vaccination. The receptors originated from an adult in good health.

As DNA, the CDR3 is TGTGCCAGTAGTATATCGGCTAGCGGATCCTACAATGAGCAGTTCTTC. It specifies CASSISASGSYNEQFF. V usage is TRBV19 and J usage is TRBJ2-1; TRBD2 aligns across 7 bases. There are 16 residues in the CDR3. V lost 2 bases and J lost 1; bases outside the gene matches: 5. Germline V gene lookup returns CDR1 LNHDA and CDR2 SQIVND (reference sequence). Full variable domain (outside the CDR3, taken from reference TRBV19 and TRBJ2-1): DGGITQSPKYLFRKEGQNVTLSCEQNLNHDAMYWYRQDPGQGLRLIYYSQIVNDFQKGDIAEGYSVSREKKESFPLTVTSAQKNPTAFYLCASSISASGSYNEQFFGPGTRLTVL.

The chain recombines TRBV5-1 with TRBJ1-6; D is unclear. Trimming pared 6 bases from V and 0 bases from J, leaving 10 bases between. This CDR3 spans 15 amino acids. The germline CDR1 and CDR2 sequences are SGHRS and YFSETQ. CDR3 nucleotides: TGCGCCAGCACCCCCCCGGGCTCCTATAATTCACCCCTCCACTTT. Translated: CASTPPGSYNSPLHF.

The count of this clone is one. The CDR3 is CASSVWLAGKAYNEQFF. The CDR3 nucleotides are TGCGCCAGCAGCGTGTGGCTAGCGGGAAAGGCCTACAATGAGCAGTTCTTC. The rearrangement uses TRBV5-1 and TRBJ2-1; TRBD2 aligns across 9 bases. This CDR3 comprises 17 residues. Trimming at V came to 4 bases and at J to 2 bases, leaving 10 bases not matched to a gene. CDR1 is SGHRS and CDR2 is YFSETQ in the germline V gene.

This clone came up once. V and J are TRBV6-2 or TRBV6-3 and TRBJ1-4; D gene unclear. The V gene lost 2 bases and the J gene lost 4 bases, with 11 bases spanning the gap. In germline, CDR1 is MNHEY, CDR2 SVGEGT. This CDR3 is built from 15 residues. The CDR3 coding sequence is TGTGCCAGCAGTTACCCGAGATTTGGTAATGAAAAACTGTTTTTT. It codes for CASSYPRFGNEKLFF.

This rearrangement joins TRBV5-8 to TRBJ1-5; no reliable D call. The CDR3 extends over 15 amino acids. V lost 2 bases to trimming and J lost 0 bases, with 9 bases between them. Germline V gene data show CDR1 as SGHTS and CDR2 as YDEGEE. The CDR3 loop is CASSFPGLSNQPQHF. For the CDR3, the DNA is TGTGCCAGCAGCTTTCCTGGGCTTAGCAATCAGCCCCAGCATTTT.

This chain joins TRBV6-5 and TRBJ1-5; no definite D call. The CDR3 is 14 amino acids. Germline V gives CDR1 MNHEY, CDR2 SVGAGI. V was pared by 1 base and J by 2 bases, with 6 bases between. The CDR3 loop reads CASSYLPGNQPQHF. The CDR3 nucleotides read TGTGCCAGCAGTTACTTACCAGGCAATCAGCCCCAGCATTTT.

J is TRBJ1-3 and V is TRBV19; no definite D call. Germline V gene sequence: CDR1 LNHDA, CDR2 SQIVND (reference sequence). The CDR3 sequence is 15 residues long. With 7 bases removed from V and 2 bases from J, the gap between germline ends came to 15 bases. The CDR3 coding sequence is TGTGCCAGTACGGACCGGACGAGCCCTGGAAACACCATATATTTT. Its protein is CASTDRTSPGNTIYF.

This chain uses TRBV6-2 or TRBV6-3 with TRBJ2-1; D not certain. V lost 6 bases, J lost 0 bases, and 12 bases lay in between. Germline V lookup: CDR1 MNHEY, CDR2 SVGEGT. The CDR3 consists of 15 residues. CDR3 nucleotides: TGTGCCAGCAGCCCTGAGCTTGCCTCCTACAATGAGCAGTTCTTC. Its translation is CASSPELASYNEQFF.

This chain uses TRBV6-4 with TRBJ1-1, with D possibly TRBD1 on 6 matching bases. V dropped 5 bases and J dropped 1 base, with 8 bases sitting between them. The CDR3 extends over 13 amino acids. CDR1 is MRHNA and CDR2 is SNTAGT in the germline V gene. The CDR3, as DNA: TGTGCCAGCAGTCTACAGGGGAACACTGAAGCTTTCTTT. This encodes CASSLQGNTEAFF.

The chain employs TRBV28 and TRBJ2-7; 15 nucleotides match TRBD2. The V segment lost 5 bases and the J segment 1 base; nucleotides outside the gene matches: 6. The CDR3 sequence is 17 residues long. Germline CDR1 and CDR2: MDHEN and SYDVKM. The CDR3 DNA is TGTGCCAGCAGTCTGGGACTAGCGGGAGGTGGTTCCTACGAGCAGTACTTC. It translates to CASSLGLAGGGSYEQYF.

This chain uses TRBV7-9 with TRBJ1-2, with no clear D. Germline V gene data show CDR1 as SEHNR and CDR2 as FQNEAQ (reference sequence). Trimming stripped 0 bases from V and 6 bases from J, with 11 bases between. This CDR3 is 14 amino acids long. CDR3 in DNA: TGTGCCAGCAGCTTAGCACAGCCCACGGATGGCTACACCTTC. Residues: CASSLAQPTDGYTF.

V is TRBV9 and J is TRBJ2-5, with TRBD2 matching 13 bases. V was clipped by 4 bases and J by 4 bases; unmatched bases: 10. CDR3 size: 17 residues. Germline V gene sequence: CDR1 SGDLS, CDR2 YYNGEE. The CDR3 DNA reads as TGTGCCAGCAGCCTAACTAGCGGGAGGGCCTACCTAGAGACCCAGTACTTC. It encodes CASSLTSGRAYLETQYF. Supplemented by reference TRBV9 and TRBJ2-5, the full variable domain reads DSGVTQTPKHLITATGQRVTLRCSPRSGDLSVYWYQQSLDQGLQFLIQYYNGEERAKGNILERFSAQQFPDLHSELNLSSLELGDSALYFCASSLTSGRAYLETQYFGPGTRLLVL.

The J gene is TRBJ2-7, the V gene TRBV6-1, with D uncertain. The V gene lost 3 bases and the J gene lost 1 base, with 4 bases spanning the gap. This CDR3 is built from 12 residues. CDR1 and CDR2 (germline): MNHNS, SASEGT. Here the CDR3 reads CASSDLSYEQYF. DNA for the CDR3: TGTGCCAGCAGTGACCTTTCCTACGAGCAGTACTTC.

The rearrangement uses TRBV7-9 and TRBJ1-1; D is ambiguous. The CDR3 runs to 16 residues. Trimming cost V 7 bases and J 4 bases, with 22 bases left between them. Looked up from germline, CDR1 is SEHNR and CDR2 is FQNEAQ (reference sequence). The CDR3 region has the DNA TGTGCCAGCACTCCTCGGGTGATTGGGATGGGCACTGAAGCTTTCTTT. Protein product: CASTPRVIGMGTEAFF.

The rearrangement links TRBV27 to TRBJ2-5; D is perhaps TRBD2 (5 bases). V shed 5 bases and J shed 1 base, with 8 bases lying between them. The CDR3 consists of 13 residues. Germline-derived CDR1 and CDR2 are MNHEY and SMNVEV (reference sequence). CDR3 coding DNA: TGTGCCAGCAGTAGCGGATCCCAAGAGACCCAGTACTTC. Translated: CASSSGSQETQYF.

The chain has TRBV25-1 and TRBJ2-7, with D perhaps matching TRBD1 or TRBD2 (5 bases each). Germline V gene data show CDR1 as MGHDK and CDR2 as SYGVNS. V lost 8 bases, J lost 3 bases, and 11 bases lay in between. This CDR3 has 12 amino acids. The CDR3: CASGRDGYEQYF. The CDR3 bases are TGTGCCAGCGGCCGGGACGGCTACGAGCAGTACTTC.

This chain connects TRBV5-1 to TRBJ1-3; possible D gene TRBD1, 5 bases. CDR3 size: 16 residues. V lost 4 bases and J lost 0, with 14 bases in between. The germline V gene encodes CDR1 SGHRS and CDR2 YFSETQ. CDR3 loop: CASSPGTVHSGNTIYF. The CDR3 DNA reads TGCGCCAGCAGCCCAGGGACGGTACACTCTGGAAACACCATATATTTT.

This chain connects TRBV4-3 to TRBJ2-1, with 11 bases fitting TRBD2. The germline CDR1 and CDR2 sequences are LGHNA and YSLEER. The CDR3 spans 17 residues. V was pared by 0 bases and J by 4 bases, with 5 bases of the junction left unmatched. The CDR3 is CASSQDWGTSGYNEQFF. CDR3 nucleotide sequence: TGCGCCAGCAGCCAAGATTGGGGGACTAGCGGATACAATGAGCAGTTCTTC.

In its sample, this clone was seen once. This sequence joins TRBV3-1 (or the pseudogene TRBV3-2) and TRBJ2-7; 7 bases agree with TRBD2. This CDR3 region has 16 residues. V shed 0 bases and J 5 bases; nucleotides not matched to a gene: 10. CDR1 LGHDT and CDR2 YNNKEL come from the germline V gene (reference sequence). CDR3 amino acids: CASSQDGAGVNNEQYF. The CDR3, as DNA: TGTGCCAGCAGCCAAGATGGCGCGGGAGTAAACAACGAGCAGTACTTC.

The chain carries TRBV28 and TRBJ1-2; possible D gene TRBD1, 5 bases. Trimming stripped 6 bases from V and 2 bases from J, with 13 bases between. CDR1 MDHEN and CDR2 SYDVKM come from the germline V gene. The CDR3 has 14 amino acids. The CDR3 nucleotides are TGTGCCAGCAGCCGCGGGGGTTCCAACTATGGCTACACCTTC. Translation: CASSRGGSNYGYTF.

The V and J genes are TRBV5-1 and TRBJ1-4; unclear D gene. The CDR3 is made up of 15 amino acids. Trimming took off 3 bases at V and 6 bases at J, with 15 bases between the two ends. CDR1 and CDR2 from the germline V gene are SGHRS and YFSETQ. CDR3 bases: TGCGCCAGCAGCTCGGAACCGGGCCCGGATGAAAAACTGTTTTTT. Its translation is CASSSEPGPDEKLFF.

This chain connects TRBV6-2 or TRBV6-3 to TRBJ2-1, with D possibly TRBD2 on 6 matching bases. Trimming shortened V by 6 bases and J by 7 bases, and 13 bases separated the two germline ends. The CDR3 runs to 13 residues. From germline, CDR1 is MNHEY and CDR2 SVGEGT. This chain's CDR3 is CASSPGSRNEQFF. The CDR3 bases are TGTGCCAGCAGCCCCGGGAGTAGAAATGAGCAGTTCTTC.

This chain links TRBV28 with TRBJ1-2, with TRBD1 identical over 11 bases. Germline trimming cut 8 bases from V and 3 bases from J; bases unmatched to any gene: 11. Germline V lookup: CDR1 MDHEN, CDR2 SYDVKM. The length of the CDR3 is 16 residues. CDR3 protein: CASALLGTGGDYGYTF. In DNA, the CDR3 is TGTGCCAGCGCCCTACTTGGGACAGGGGGGGACTATGGCTACACCTTC.

The chain has TRBV28 and TRBJ2-5, with 7 bases identical to TRBD2. Germline trimming cut 7 bases from V and 0 bases from J; bases unmatched to any gene: 5. The CDR3 is made up of 14 amino acids. Germline assignment: CDR1 MDHEN and CDR2 SYDVKM. CDR3 in amino acids: CASKGSGYQETQYF. The CDR3 DNA sequence: TGTGCCAGCAAAGGTAGCGGGTACCAAGAGACCCAGTACTTC. Combining the CDR3 with reference TRBV28 and TRBJ2-5 gives the whole variable domain DVKVTQSSRYLVKRTGEKVFLECVQDMDHENMFWYRQDPGLGLRLIYFSYDVKMKEKGDIPEGYSVSREKKERFSLILESASTNQTSMYLCASKGSGYQETQYFGPGTRLLVL.

A single count supports this clone. The chain couples TRBV6-5 to TRBJ1-6; perhaps TRBD1 as D (5 bases). With 8 bases removed from V and 6 bases from J, the gap between germline ends came to 17 bases. The CDR3 is made up of 15 amino acids. In germline, CDR1 is MNHEY, CDR2 SVGAGI. CDR3 in DNA: TGTGCCAGCGGGGCTACCCCGGGGGGTAATTCACCCCTCCACTTT. The encoded protein is CASGATPGGNSPLHF.

The chain carries TRBV12-3 or TRBV12-4 and TRBJ2-5; D is ambiguous. V was pared by 3 bases and J by 2 bases, with 4 bases between. The CDR3 consists of 12 residues. The CDR3 DNA sequence: TGTGCCAGCAGTTTCCTACAAGAGACCCAGTACTTC. Protein sequence: CASSFLQETQYF.